Shown below are 24 T cell receptor beta chains from a single sample sequenced in a study of OX40 agonist ivuxolimab in advanced cancers. Assay: immunoSEQ multiplex PCR; the TCRdb copy retains only in-frame clones and omits some. The sample comprises 20,000 to 30,000 clones, about 83% of which are singletons, and about 8.9% rests with the top ten. The sequencing used CD4+ or CD8+ T cells sorted from blood, collected in a trial of the OX40 agonist ivuxolimab. These receptors all stem from an adult with an advanced solid tumor such as melanoma, head and neck, liver or kidney cancer.

The chain links TRBV15 to TRBJ2-2, with TRBD1 matching over 11 bases. CDR1 and CDR2 (germline): LNHNV, YYDKDF (reference sequence). CDR3 size: 19 residues. V shed 3 bases, J shed 0 bases, and the junction held 9 bases outside the gene matches. CDR3 sequence reads: CATSRLDRGHLANTGELFF. CDR3 nucleotides: TGTGCCACCAGCAGGTTGGACAGGGGGCATTTAGCGAACACCGGGGAGCTGTTTTTT. The complete variable domain, with remaining parts taken from reference TRBV15 and TRBJ2-2, reads DAMVIQNPRYQVTQFGKPVTLSCSQTLNHNVMYWYQQKSSQAPKLLFHYYDKDFNNEADTPDNFQSRRPNTSFCFLDIRSPGLGDTAMYLCATSRLDRGHLANTGELFFGEGSRLTVL.

This clone was found once. Other DNA variants within this sample encode the same CDR3. V gene TRBV6-1 combines with J gene TRBJ2-5; 8 bases line up with TRBD2. CDR1 is MNHNS, CDR2 SASEGT, per germline. The CDR3 runs to 15 residues. With V trimmed by 1 base and J by 5 bases, 6 bases remained unmatched. Here the CDR3 DNA reads TGTGCCAGCAGTGAAGTAAGCGGGGGATGGGAGACCCAGTACTTC. This encodes CASSEVSGGWETQYF.

The V gene is TRBV9, the J gene TRBJ1-2; D is uncertain. Trimming cost V 0 bases and J 2 bases, with 5 bases left between them. This CDR3 is 13 amino acids long. Germline-derived CDR1 and CDR2 are SGDLS and YYNGEE. In DNA, the CDR3 is TGTGCCAGCAGCGTAGCCGAGAACTATGGCTACACCTTC. As protein: CASSVAENYGYTF.

The gene calls are TRBV9 and TRBJ1-1; D uncertain. Germline assignment: CDR1 SGDLS and CDR2 YYNGEE. This CDR3 is 15 amino acids long. V was clipped by 3 bases and J by 8 bases, with 20 bases between them. The DNA of the CDR3 is TGTGCCAGCAGCGCAGCGACGACCGGACGGGAAGAAGCTTTCTTT. It yields the protein CASSAATTGREEAFF.

CDR3 loop: CASSFPRGPYNEQFF. As DNA, the CDR3 is TGTGCCAGCAGTTTTCCCCGGGGACCCTACAATGAGCAGTTCTTC. This chain connects TRBV27 to TRBJ2-1, with D perhaps assigned TRBD1 or TRBD2 (5 bases each). Trimming cost V 3 bases and J 2 bases, with 11 bases left between them. Germline CDR1 and CDR2: MNHEY and SMNVEV (reference sequence). The CDR3 extends over 15 amino acids.

This clone is labeled as large. The rearrangement links TRBV4-3 to TRBJ2-2; the D is unclear. Trimming took 1 base from V and 6 from J, leaving 12 bases between them. The V gene's germline CDR1 is LGHNA and CDR2 YSLEER. This CDR3 contains 15 residues. The CDR3 loop is CASSQVIGFSGELFF. Here the CDR3 DNA reads TGCGCCAGCAGCCAAGTTATCGGTTTTTCCGGGGAGCTGTTTTTT.

This CDR3 reads CASSESEGYLSYGYTF. The CDR3 nucleotides are TGCGCCAGCAGTGAGTCGGAGGGTTATTTAAGCTATGGCTACACCTTC. The rearrangement joins TRBV10-2 to TRBJ1-2; D not certain. The germline V and J ends were trimmed by 0 bases and 4 bases, with 15 bases remaining between them. CDR1 WSHSY and CDR2 SAAADI come from the germline V gene. The CDR3 runs 16 residues.

V is TRBV10-1 and J is TRBJ2-5, with D possibly being TRBD1 or TRBD2 (5 bases each). The CDR3 has 16 amino acids. Trimming stripped 2 bases from V and 2 bases from J, with 15 bases between. CDR1 is WNHNN, CDR2 SYGVQD, per germline (reference sequence). CDR3 nucleotide sequence: TGCGCCAGCAGTGAGGATTCGGGGCGAATACAAGAGACCCAGTACTTC. It translates to CASSEDSGRIQETQYF.

The rearrangement uses TRBV7-9 and TRBJ1-1; 8 positions agree with TRBD1. Germline CDR1 SEHNR, CDR2 FQNEAQ (reference sequence). This CDR3 has 16 amino acids. Unmatched junction bases numbered 18, after V lost 8 bases and J lost 7 bases. CDR3 loop: CASAHGQGPYGNEAFF. The CDR3 DNA sequence: TGTGCCAGCGCCCACGGACAGGGTCCTTATGGTAATGAAGCTTTCTTT.

This clone was seen just once. The chain combines TRBV5-6 with TRBJ2-6; the match to TRBD2 covers 7 bases. V shed 0 bases and J 1 base; nucleotides not matched to a gene: 10. The CDR3 length is 19 residues. Germline values: CDR1 SGHDT, CDR2 YYEEEE. CDR3 in DNA: TGTGCCAGCAGCTTGGCCGTCTTGTGGCGGGAGTCTGGGGCCAACGTCCTGACTTTC. Translating it yields CASSLAVLWRESGANVLTF.

The chain couples TRBV9 to TRBJ2-3; perhaps D is TRBD1 or TRBD2 (6 bases each). V was clipped by 7 bases and J by 3 bases, with 15 bases between them. The CDR3 has 14 residues. The germline CDR1 and CDR2 sequences are SGDLS and YYNGEE. The CDR3 DNA is TGTGCCAGCGGGGGAGGACAGCGGACAGATACGCAGTATTTT. Its protein product is CASGGGQRTDTQYF.

The V and J genes are TRBV13 and TRBJ2-3; unclear D gene. Germline CDR1 is PRHDT and CDR2 is FYEKMQ (reference sequence). The CDR3 spans 15 residues. The germline V and J ends were trimmed by 3 bases and 1 base, with 11 bases remaining between them. The CDR3 spells CASSFPESRTDTQYF. CDR3 in DNA: TGTGCCAGCAGCTTTCCCGAATCCCGCACAGATACGCAGTATTTT. The complete variable domain, with remaining parts taken from reference TRBV13 and TRBJ2-3, reads AAGVIQSPRHLIKEKRETATLKCYPIPRHDTVYWYQQGPGQDPQFLISFYEKMQSDKGSIPDRFSAQQFSDYHSELNMSSLELGDSALYFCASSFPESRTDTQYFGPGTRLTVL.

V gene TRBV4-1 combines with J gene TRBJ2-7; D remains unclear. CDR1 and CDR2 (germline): MGHRA, YSYEKL. The CDR3 has 15 residues. The V end lost 4 bases, the J end lost 1 base, and 14 bases lay between the germline ends. In DNA form, the CDR3 reads TGCGCCAGCAGCCGATCCCTTGGCAGGTCCTACGAGCAGTACTTC. This codes for CASSRSLGRSYEQYF.

The V call is TRBV18, the J call TRBJ1-1, with D hard to call. The CDR3 extends over 14 amino acids. The V end was cut by 3 bases, the J end by 6 bases, with 14 bases between. The germline V gene encodes CDR1 KGHSH and CDR2 LQKENI. The CDR3 region is CASSPAGGSAEAFF. The CDR3 DNA reads as TGTGCCAGCTCACCTGCAGGAGGGAGCGCTGAAGCTTTCTTT.

The V call is TRBV2, the J call TRBJ1-1; weak D call: TRBD1 (6 bases). Trimming took off 7 bases at V and 7 bases at J, with 16 bases between the two ends. Looked up from germline, CDR1 is SNHLY and CDR2 is FYNNEI. The CDR3 is made up of 13 amino acids. DNA for the CDR3: TGTGCCAGCACCGGTCGCAGGGGCGGTGAAGCTTTCTTT. This sequence encodes CASTGRRGGEAFF. Variable domain in full (rest from reference TRBV2 and TRBJ1-1): EPEVTQTPSHQVTQMGQEVILRCVPISNHLYFYWYRQILGQKVEFLVSFYNNEISEKSEIFDDQFSVERPDGSNFTLKIRSTKLEDSAMYFCASTGRRGGEAFFGQGTRLTVV.

The CDR3: CASSLGRGSSYGYTF. Written as DNA, the CDR3 is TGTGCCAGCAGCTTAGGCAGGGGGAGTTCCTATGGCTACACCTTC. The chain recombines TRBV11-2 with TRBJ1-2, with TRBD1 matching over 7 bases. The CDR3 consists of 15 residues. V trimming: 1 base; J trimming: 4 bases; junction bases outside the gene matches: 6. Germline V gene data show CDR1 as SGHAT and CDR2 as FQNNGV. Looking up the rest from reference TRBV11-2 and TRBJ1-2 gives the full variable domain: EAGVAQSPRYKIIEKRQSVAFWCNPISGHATLYWYQQILGQGPKLLIQFQNNGVVDDSQLPKDRFSAERLKGVDSTLKIQPAKLEDSAVYLCASSLGRGSSYGYTFGSGTRLTVV.

V is TRBV7-7 and J is TRBJ2-2; TRBD1 or TRBD2 may be the D gene (6 bases each). Germline-derived CDR1 and CDR2 are SSHAT and FNYEAQ (reference sequence). V was cut by 2 bases and J by 5 bases, with 15 bases left in between. The CDR3 has 16 residues. CDR3 residues: CASSLRSGAQTGELFF. CDR3 coding DNA: TGTGCCAGCAGCTTAAGGTCGGGGGCGCAGACCGGGGAGCTGTTTTTT.

The J gene is TRBJ1-2, the V gene TRBV19, with 8 bases aligning to TRBD1. The CDR3 covers 14 residues. Trimming cost V 4 bases and J 8 bases; bases outside gene matches: 9. Looked up from germline, CDR1 is LNHDA and CDR2 is SQIVND (reference sequence). This chain's CDR3 is CASSSPHRGEGYTF. Here the CDR3 DNA reads TGTGCCAGTAGTAGCCCCCACAGGGGGGAAGGCTACACCTTC.

This clone was picked up one time. This chain links TRBV6-1 with TRBJ2-3; TRBD2 aligns across 8 bases. The CDR3 sequence is 19 residues long. The germline gives CDR1 MNHNS, CDR2 SASEGT. V was clipped by 2 bases and J by 1 base; unmatched bases: 14. The CDR3 sequence: CASSELGRGGFLGTDTQYF. The CDR3 DNA follows: TGTGCCAGCAGTGAACTCGGACGGGGGGGATTCCTAGGCACAGATACGCAGTATTTT.

V usage is TRBV15 and J usage is TRBJ2-1, with D possibly being TRBD2 (5 bases). The CDR3 loop spans 16 amino acids. V lost 5 bases to trimming and J lost 3 bases, with 17 bases between them. Germline V lookup: CDR1 LNHNV, CDR2 YYDKDF (reference sequence). The CDR3 protein is CATSPDPEAGYNEQFF. CDR3 DNA: TGTGCCACCAGCCCTGACCCCGAGGCGGGCTACAATGAGCAGTTCTTC. Combining the CDR3 with reference TRBV15 and TRBJ2-1 gives the whole variable domain DAMVIQNPRYQVTQFGKPVTLSCSQTLNHNVMYWYQQKSSQAPKLLFHYYDKDFNNEADTPDNFQSRRPNTSFCFLDIRSPGLGDTAMYLCATSPDPEAGYNEQFFGPGTRLTVL.

The table lists this clone with a few counts. CDR3 nucleotide sequence: TGCGCCAGCCACTCCGAGGGGACGAACACCGGGGAGCTGTTTTTT. This codes for CASHSEGTNTGELFF. The rearrangement links TRBV10-2 to TRBJ2-2, with D possibly being TRBD1 or TRBD2 (5 bases each). V shed 8 bases and J shed 0 bases, with 13 bases lying between them. The CDR3 runs to 15 residues. Germline-derived CDR1 and CDR2 are WSHSY and SAAADI.

This sequence joins TRBV18 and TRBJ1-6, with D perhaps matching TRBD1 (5 bases). Trimming left V 1 base short and J 9 bases short, with 16 bases between. Germline-derived CDR1 and CDR2 are KGHSH and LQKENI. The CDR3 loop spans 16 amino acids. CDR3 in DNA: TGTGCCAGCTCACCACGAGTTCAGGACACAACTTCACCCCTCCACTTT. It codes for CASSPRVQDTTSPLHF.

Of note for this clone: The CDR3 end shows no conserved phenylalanine or tryptophan, and so a read error is likely. The chain combines TRBV7-9 with TRBJ1-2; no definite D call. This CDR3 region has 14 residues. Looked up from germline, CDR1 is SEHNR and CDR2 is FQNEAQ (reference sequence). The V end lost 1 base, the J end lost 2 bases, and 8 bases lay between the germline ends. Here the CDR3 DNA reads TGTGCCAGCAGCTTAGTTGTTTCCAACTATGGCTACACCCTC. Translation: CASSLVVSNYGYTL.

J is TRBJ2-5 and V is TRBV4-2, with a weak D call TRBD1 (5 bases). This CDR3 region has 16 residues. The V end lost 0 bases, the J end lost 2 bases, and 13 bases lay between the germline ends. Looked up from germline, CDR1 is LGHNA and CDR2 is YNFKEQ. This CDR3 reads CASSQEAGLIQETQYF. CDR3 nucleotides: TGTGCCAGCAGCCAAGAGGCAGGGCTAATTCAAGAGACCCAGTACTTC.